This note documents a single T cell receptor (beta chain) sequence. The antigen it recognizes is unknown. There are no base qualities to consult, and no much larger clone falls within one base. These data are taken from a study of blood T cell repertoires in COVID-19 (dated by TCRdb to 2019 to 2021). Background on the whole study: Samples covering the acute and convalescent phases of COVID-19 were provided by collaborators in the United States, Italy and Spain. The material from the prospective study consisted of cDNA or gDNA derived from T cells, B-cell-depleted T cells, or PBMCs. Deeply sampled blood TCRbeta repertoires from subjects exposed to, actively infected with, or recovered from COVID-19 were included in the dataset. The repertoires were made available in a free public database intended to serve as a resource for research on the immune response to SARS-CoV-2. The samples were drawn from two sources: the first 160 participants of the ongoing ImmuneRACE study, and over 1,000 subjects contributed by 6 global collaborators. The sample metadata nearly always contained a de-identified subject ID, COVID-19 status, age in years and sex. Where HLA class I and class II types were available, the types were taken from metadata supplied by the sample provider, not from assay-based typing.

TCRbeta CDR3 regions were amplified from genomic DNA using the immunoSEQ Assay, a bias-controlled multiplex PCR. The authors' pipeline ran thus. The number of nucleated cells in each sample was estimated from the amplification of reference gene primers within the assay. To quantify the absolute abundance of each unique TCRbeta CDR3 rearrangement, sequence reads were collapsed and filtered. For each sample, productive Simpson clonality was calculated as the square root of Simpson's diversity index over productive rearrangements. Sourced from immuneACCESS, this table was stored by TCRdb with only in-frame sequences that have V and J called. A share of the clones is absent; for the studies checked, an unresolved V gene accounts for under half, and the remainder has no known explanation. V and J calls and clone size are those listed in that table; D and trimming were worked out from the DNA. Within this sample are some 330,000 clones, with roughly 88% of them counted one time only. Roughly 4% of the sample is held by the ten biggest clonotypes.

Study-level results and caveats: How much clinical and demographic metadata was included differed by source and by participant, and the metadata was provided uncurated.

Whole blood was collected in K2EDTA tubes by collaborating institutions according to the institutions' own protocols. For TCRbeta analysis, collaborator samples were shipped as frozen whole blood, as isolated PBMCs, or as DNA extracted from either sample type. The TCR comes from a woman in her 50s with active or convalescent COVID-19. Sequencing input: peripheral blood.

The CDR3 sequence is CASSRTGENSPLHF. The bases read TGTGCCAGCAGCCGAACAGGGGAAAATTCACCCCTCCACTTT. The rearrangement joined TRBV5-4 to TRBJ1-6; 7 central nucleotides agree with TRBD1. Sequences SGHNT (CDR1) and YYREEE (CDR2) are obtained from the germline V gene (reference sequence). The junction shows trimming of 4 bases on V and 7 bases on J, and the gene matches do not reach 5 bases of it. The CDR3 goes from the cysteine to the phenylalanine over 14 residues. Only the CDR3 part of the read is kept: 42 bases, read in frame from the first base.